The 32 T cell receptor beta chains below all came from one sample that was sequenced in a study of CD8+ T cells in alopecia areata. Extraction of RNA preceded its reverse transcription into cDNA, which served as the sequencing template. The table came from immunoSEQ multiplex PCR; TCRdb's copy has only in-frame clones and leaves some out. The sample has over 150,000 clones; roughly 50% are singletons. This sample's treatment: oral pan-JAK inhibitor, 5-10 mg twice daily. Sequenced material: CD8+ T cells sorted from blood, taken at week 24, from a patient treated with tofacitinib. The receptors here all came from a human donor with alopecia areata.

V usage is TRBV29-1 and J usage is TRBJ1-2, with D possibly matching TRBD1 (6 bases). Germline-derived CDR1 and CDR2 are SQVTM and ANQGSEA. The CDR3 has 12 amino acids. Trimming shortened V by 2 bases and J by 7 bases, and 11 bases separated the two germline ends. CDR3 loop: CSVETGYGGYTF. The CDR3, as DNA: TGCAGCGTTGAAACAGGGTACGGTGGCTACACCTTC.

The chain combines TRBV25-1 with TRBJ2-1; 8 positions match TRBD2. Losses at the gene ends were 4 bases for V and 6 bases for J; bases not matched to a gene: 14. The CDR3 totals 17 residues. Germline V gene sequence: CDR1 MGHDK, CDR2 SYGVNS. The CDR3: CASSVGLSGGVVNEQFF. In DNA, the CDR3 is TGTGCCAGCAGTGTGGGACTAAGCGGGGGTGTGGTCAATGAGCAGTTCTTC. Combining the CDR3 with reference TRBV25-1 and TRBJ2-1 gives the whole variable domain EADIYQTPRYLVIGTGKKITLECSQTMGHDKMYWYQQDPGMELHLIHYSYGVNSTEKGDLSSESTVSRIRTEHFPLTLESARPSHTSQYLCASSVGLSGGVVNEQFFGPGTRLTVL.

This clone appeared a single time. In DNA form, the CDR3 reads TGTGCCAGCAGTTACTCGGGCGGACAGGGGAACTACGAGCAGTACTTC. This gives the protein CASSYSGGQGNYEQYF. The chain recombines TRBV6-6 with TRBJ2-7, with 9 bases matching TRBD1. CDR3 length: 16 residues. Germline CDR1 MNHNY, CDR2 SVGAGI (reference sequence). V shed 0 bases, J shed 3 bases, and the junction held 6 bases outside the gene matches.

This clone was detected once. V and J are TRBV4-3 and TRBJ2-1; no clear D. The CDR3 length is 14 residues. The V end was cut by 0 bases, the J end by 6 bases, with 9 bases between. Germline assignment: CDR1 LGHNA and CDR2 YSLEER. The CDR3 coding sequence is TGCGCCAGCAGCCAAGAAAGGGTTGGCAATGAGCAGTTCTTC. Translation gives CASSQERVGNEQFF.

This clone was picked up a small number of times. The chain uses TRBV19 and TRBJ1-5; no reliable D call. CDR1 LNHDA and CDR2 SQIVND come from the germline V gene (reference sequence). V was shortened by 5 bases and J by 4 bases, with 12 bases between the two germline ends. CDR3 length equals 14 residues. CDR3: CASSVLDFNQPQHF. The DNA for the CDR3 is TGTGCCAGTAGTGTCCTGGACTTTAATCAGCCCCAGCATTTT.

V and J are TRBV9 and TRBJ1-1, with 7 bases fitting TRBD1. Unmatched junction bases numbered 3, after V lost 3 bases and J lost 7 bases. This CDR3 contains 12 residues. Germline CDR1 reads SGDLS; CDR2 reads YYNGEE. The chain's CDR3 is CASSAWDSEAFF. The CDR3 DNA reads TGTGCCAGCAGCGCTTGGGACAGTGAAGCTTTCTTT.

This rearrangement joins TRBV30 to TRBJ1-2, with no clear D. Trimming took off 6 bases at V and 2 bases at J, with 7 bases between the two ends. Germline CDR1 and CDR2: GTSNPN and SVGIG (reference sequence). The CDR3 consists of 11 residues. CDR3 sequence (DNA): TGTGCCTGTCTGTCAAACTATGGCTACACCTTC. It translates to CACLSNYGYTF.

This rearrangement joins TRBV19 to TRBJ1-1; unclear D gene. Germline CDR1 is LNHDA and CDR2 is SQIVND (reference sequence). Trimming shortened V by 8 bases and J by 5 bases, and 12 bases separated the two germline ends. The length of the CDR3 is 12 residues. In nucleotides, the CDR3 is TGTGCCAGTGGCGAAGATCGTACTGAAGCTTTCTTT. Protein: CASGEDRTEAFF.

This sequence joins TRBV30 and TRBJ1-1; TRBD1 agrees at 7 bases. The CDR3 consists of 15 residues. The ends lost 1 base at V and 1 base at J; junction bases unmatched: 6. CDR1 is GTSNPN and CDR2 is SVGIG in the germline V gene (reference sequence). CDR3 protein: CAWSDTDRSNTEAFF. DNA for the CDR3: TGTGCCTGGAGTGATACGGACAGGTCGAACACTGAAGCTTTCTTT.

The CDR3 sequence is CASSQDRTQWGGTEAFF. CDR3 bases: TGCGCCAGCAGCCAAGATAGGACCCAGTGGGGCGGCACTGAAGCTTTCTTT. The chain recombines TRBV4-3 with TRBJ1-1, with D possibly TRBD1 on 5 matching bases. Germline CDR1 and CDR2: LGHNA and YSLEER. Trimming took off 0 bases at V and 4 bases at J, with 18 bases between the two ends. The CDR3 loop spans 17 amino acids.

This chain's CDR3 is CATGELGSGYTF. The DNA of the CDR3 is TGTGCCACCGGAGAGCTGGGGAGTGGCTACACCTTC. This sequence joins TRBV2 and TRBJ1-2; D uncertain. CDR1 and CDR2 (germline): SNHLY, FYNNEI. The CDR3 is 12 residues long. Trimming removed 10 bases from V and 7 bases from J, with 16 bases in between.

This chain joins TRBV6-6 and TRBJ2-3; no firm D call. This CDR3 is built from 12 residues. CDR1 MNHNY and CDR2 SVGAGI come from the germline V gene (reference sequence). Trimming cost V 2 bases and J 6 bases, with 6 bases left between them. CDR3 sequence reads: CASSYGVDTQYF. DNA of the CDR3: TGTGCCAGCAGTTACGGGGTTGATACGCAGTATTTT.

This clone was recorded a few times. This chain uses TRBV19 with TRBJ1-1; TRBD1 might be the D (6 bases). V was shortened by 2 bases and J by 0 bases, with 13 bases between the two germline ends. Germline values: CDR1 LNHDA, CDR2 SQIVND (reference sequence). CDR3 length equals 16 residues. DNA for the CDR3: TGTGCCAGTAGTATAATACAGGGAAGCATGAACACTGAAGCTTTCTTT. Translated: CASSIIQGSMNTEAFF.

The genes are TRBV29-1 and TRBJ1-2; D is undetermined. V gave up 3 bases and J gave up 7 bases, with 15 bases separating them. The germline V gene has CDR1 SQVTM and CDR2 ANQGSEA. This CDR3 comprises 13 residues. The CDR3 is CSVDLYGLTGYTF. DNA of the CDR3: TGCAGCGTTGATCTCTACGGACTGACTGGCTACACCTTC. The whole variable domain, filled in from reference TRBV29-1 and TRBJ1-2, reads SAVISQKPSRDICQRGTSLTIQCQVDSQVTMMFWYRQQPGQSLTLIATANQGSEATYESGFVIDKFPISRPNLTFSTLTVSNMSPEDSSIYLCSVDLYGLTGYTFGSGTRLTVV.

This clone turned up a few times. The genes are TRBV19 and TRBJ1-1; 10 positions match TRBD1. The CDR3 spans 14 residues. V trimming: 5 bases; J trimming: 3 bases; junction bases outside the gene matches: 3. CDR1 is LNHDA and CDR2 is SQIVND in the germline V gene (reference sequence). This CDR3 reads CASSLGQGYTEAFF. The CDR3 nucleotides read TGTGCCAGTAGTTTGGGACAGGGGTACACTGAAGCTTTCTTT.

This chain links TRBV4-3 with TRBJ1-1, with a possible D match to TRBD1 (5 bases). Germline CDR1 and CDR2: LGHNA and YSLEER. The CDR3 has 15 amino acids. V shed 2 bases and J shed 4 bases, with 14 bases lying between them. The CDR3 protein is CASSQILGGGTEAFF. The CDR3 nucleotides are TGCGCCAGCAGCCAAATCCTCGGCGGGGGCACTGAAGCTTTCTTT.

The chain has TRBV13 and TRBJ2-5, with 8 bases lining up with TRBD1. Germline loops: CDR1 PRHDT, CDR2 FYEKMQ (reference sequence). The CDR3 is 14 residues long. V lost 4 bases, J lost 5 bases, and 6 bases stayed unmatched. CDR3 protein: CASSSLTGEETQYF. As DNA, the CDR3 is TGTGCCAGCAGCTCCCTGACAGGGGAGGAGACCCAGTACTTC.

The chain couples TRBV9 to TRBJ2-2; D is possibly TRBD2 (5 bases). Between the trimmed V and J ends, which lost 3 bases and 1 base, there was a span of 16 bases. This CDR3 has 17 amino acids. CDR1 is SGDLS, CDR2 YYNGEE, per germline. CDR3 sequence: CASSDAPTGLNTGELFF. The CDR3 nucleotides are TGTGCCAGCAGCGACGCCCCGACGGGGTTGAACACCGGGGAGCTGTTTTTT.

The chain joins TRBV5-6 to TRBJ1-1; D possibly corresponds to TRBD1 (6 bases). The CDR3 sequence is 15 residues long. Germline CDR1 and CDR2: SGHDT and YYEEEE. Trimming took off 2 bases at V and 0 bases at J, with 11 bases between the two ends. CDR3 residues: CASSLPRQVNTEAFF. As DNA, the CDR3 is TGTGCCAGCAGCTTACCTAGACAGGTGAACACTGAAGCTTTCTTT. The full variable domain, rest sourced from reference TRBV5-6 and TRBJ1-1, is DAGVTQSPTHLIKTRGQQVTLRCSPKSGHDTVSWYQQALGQGPQFIFQYYEEEERQRGNFPDRFSGHQFPNYSSELNVNALLLGDSALYLCASSLPRQVNTEAFFGQGTRLTVV.

This clone was observed a few times. Additional DNA sequences in this sample encode the identical CDR3. The gene calls are TRBV30 and TRBJ1-1, with TRBD1 identical over 7 bases. Trimming cost V 2 bases and J 5 bases; bases outside gene matches: 5. Looked up from germline, CDR1 is GTSNPN and CDR2 is SVGIG (reference sequence). CDR3 length equals 13 residues. The CDR3 protein is CAWSRTGGTEAFF. DNA for the CDR3: TGTGCCTGGAGTAGGACAGGAGGGACTGAAGCTTTCTTT.

This clone was seen a few times. The chain combines TRBV29-1 with TRBJ2-2; D gene ambiguous. With 5 bases removed from V and 5 bases from J, the gap between germline ends came to 9 bases. Germline V gene data show CDR1 as SQVTM and CDR2 as ANQGSEA. CDR3 length: 12 residues. Here the CDR3 DNA reads TGCAGCGTTACCAAAGGAACCGGGGAGCTGTTTTTT. Translated: CSVTKGTGELFF.

The genes are TRBV6-5 and TRBJ2-1; no firm D call. The CDR3 sequence is 14 residues long. CDR1 and CDR2 from the germline V gene are MNHEY and SVGAGI. Deletions cut 6 bases from V and 8 bases from J, with 17 bases between. DNA of the CDR3: TGTGCCAGCAGCCCCCCGAGACCATCCCATGAGCAGTTCTTC. Translating gives CASSPPRPSHEQFF.

As concerns this clone: Distinct nucleotide sequences in the sample also encode this CDR3. The J gene is TRBJ1-6, the V gene TRBV7-9, with unresolved D. Trimming took 3 bases from V and 9 from J, leaving 6 bases between them. This CDR3 comprises 12 residues. CDR1 and CDR2 (germline): SEHNR, FQNEAQ (reference sequence). In nucleotides, the CDR3 is TGTGCCAGCAGCTTGGGTAGTTCACCCCTCCACTTT. This translates into CASSLGSSPLHF.

The rearrangement joins TRBV7-2 to TRBJ2-5; 7 bases match TRBD2. Matching the DNA end better, TRBJ2-7 makes the J call doubtful. The germline CDR1 and CDR2 sequences are SGHTA and FQGNSA. The CDR3 totals 15 residues. DNA for the CDR3: TGTGCCAGCAGCCCGACACTGGGCGGGGGCTACGAGCAGTACTTC. Translated: CASSPTLGGGYEQYF.

A single count supports this clone. The chain recombines TRBV19 with TRBJ2-7; possible D gene TRBD1, 6 bases. CDR3 length: 11 residues. Germline V lookup: CDR1 LNHDA, CDR2 SQIVND (reference sequence). Trimming stripped 4 bases from V and 5 bases from J, with 6 bases between. The CDR3 is CASSTGDEQYF. The CDR3 region has the DNA TGTGCCAGTAGTACAGGGGACGAGCAGTACTTC.

V and J are TRBV19 and TRBJ1-6; possibly TRBD1 for D (6 bases). CDR1 is LNHDA, CDR2 SQIVND, per germline (reference sequence). The CDR3 totals 17 residues. Trimming removed 2 bases at V and 0 bases at J, with 11 bases between. The CDR3 loop reads CASSIQGGSSYNSPLHF. Here the CDR3 DNA reads TGTGCCAGTAGTATACAAGGGGGGAGCTCCTATAATTCACCCCTCCACTTT.

The sample holds a few counts of this clone. The chain recombines TRBV2 with TRBJ2-3; D is unresolved. CDR3 size: 11 residues. V gave up 6 bases and J gave up 1 base, with 2 bases separating them. CDR1 is SNHLY, CDR2 FYNNEI, per germline. Written as DNA, the CDR3 is TGTGCCAGCAGGGGCACAGATACGCAGTATTTT. This encodes CASRGTDTQYF.

The CDR3, as DNA: TGTGCCACCAGCGTTAGGGATGGAGGGATTTCACCCCTCCACTTT. Encoded protein: CATSVRDGGISPLHF. The chain links TRBV15 to TRBJ1-6; D is undetermined. The CDR3 has 15 amino acids. Germline V gene lookup returns CDR1 LNHNV and CDR2 YYDKDF (reference sequence). The V end was cut by 5 bases, the J end by 9 bases, with 17 bases between. Looking up the rest from reference TRBV15 and TRBJ1-6 gives the full variable domain: DAMVIQNPRYQVTQFGKPVTLSCSQTLNHNVMYWYQQKSSQAPKLLFHYYDKDFNNEADTPDNFQSRRPNTSFCFLDIRSPGLGDTAMYLCATSVRDGGISPLHFGNGTRLTVT.

On this clone itself: An end of the junction does not agree with germline; a read error may underlie this. The chain has TRBV29-1 and TRBJ2-6, with 7 bases matching TRBD1. The CDR3 runs to 15 residues. Germline-derived CDR1 and CDR2 are SQVTM and ANQGSEA. CDR3 DNA: TGCAGCGTCGAAGCCCAGGGGGCTGGGGCCAACGTCCTGACTTTC. Translating gives CSVEAQGAGANVLTF.

DNA for the CDR3: TGTGCCAGCAGCGGAAGCGCCGGGCCGAACACCGGGGAGCTGTTTTTT. The encoded protein is CASSGSAGPNTGELFF. The chain links TRBV7-9 to TRBJ2-2; D uncertain. The CDR3 extends over 16 amino acids. V lost 5 bases and J lost 0, with 13 bases in between. From germline, CDR1 is SEHNR and CDR2 FQNEAQ (reference sequence). The variable domain in full, completed from reference TRBV7-9 and TRBJ2-2, reads DTGVSQNPRHKITKRGQNVTFRCDPISEHNRLYWYRQTLGQGPEFLTYFQNEAQLEKSRLLSDRFSAERPKGSFSTLEIQRTEQGDSAMYLCASSGSAGPNTGELFFGEGSRLTVL.

The J gene is TRBJ1-2, the V gene TRBV30; tentative D call: TRBD1 (5 bases). Germline CDR1 reads GTSNPN; CDR2 reads SVGIG (reference sequence). This CDR3 has 13 residues. V lost 4 bases and J 2 bases, leaving 11 bases between the germline ends. CDR3 in amino acids: CAWNSGGNYGYTF. The CDR3 DNA follows: TGTGCCTGGAACAGTGGGGGGAACTATGGCTACACCTTC.

The chain links TRBV9 to TRBJ1-2; no definite D call. The CDR3 extends over 14 amino acids. Trimming pared 0 bases from V and 7 bases from J, leaving 13 bases between. The germline V gene has CDR1 SGDLS and CDR2 YYNGEE. Written as DNA, the CDR3 is TGTGCCAGCAGCGTAGGTCTCCAGACGGTTGGCTACACCTTC. Translated, it gives CASSVGLQTVGYTF.